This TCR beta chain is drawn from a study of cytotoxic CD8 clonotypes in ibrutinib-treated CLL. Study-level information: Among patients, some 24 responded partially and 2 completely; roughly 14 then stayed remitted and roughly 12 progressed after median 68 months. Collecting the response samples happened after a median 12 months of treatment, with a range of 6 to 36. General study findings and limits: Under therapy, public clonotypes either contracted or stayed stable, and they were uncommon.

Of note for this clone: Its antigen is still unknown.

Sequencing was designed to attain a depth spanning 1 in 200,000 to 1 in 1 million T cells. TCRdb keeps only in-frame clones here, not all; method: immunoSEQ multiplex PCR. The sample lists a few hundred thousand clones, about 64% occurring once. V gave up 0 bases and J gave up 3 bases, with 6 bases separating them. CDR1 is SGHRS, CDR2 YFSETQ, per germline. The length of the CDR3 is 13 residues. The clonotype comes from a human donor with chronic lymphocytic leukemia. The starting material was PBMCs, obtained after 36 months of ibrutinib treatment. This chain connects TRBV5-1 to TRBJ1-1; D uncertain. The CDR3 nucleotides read TGCGCCAGCAGCTTGGGGATACACACTGAAGCTTTCTTT. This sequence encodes CASSLGIHTEAFF.